The sequence of this T cell receptor beta chain was determined in a study of blood T cell dynamics during melanoma immunotherapy. Study-wide background: First-line therapy was either pembrolizumab or nivolumab with ipilimumab for metastatic melanoma.

Sequenced by immunoSEQ multiplex PCR; TCRdb stores in-frame clones only, minus some. The sample records fewer than 18,000 clones, around 85% being singletons. Time point given: pre-treatment baseline. Samples come from before therapy and from week 3 after the first blockade cycle. A remark on this clone: What it binds is unknown.

General observations from the study: Clones driving repertoire changes may be melanoma-specific or general immune activation. PBMC repertoires of eventual disease-control patients split at W3 into clonality or diversity gains.

Sequences were derived from blood, sampled from a patient treated with checkpoint blockade. The receptor's source is a human donor with melanoma.

The CDR3 DNA follows: TGTGCCAGCAGCTTAGGAGGTGCGGTTGGGGAGCAGTACTTC. It encodes CASSLGGAVGEQYF. The chain combines TRBV7-6 with TRBJ2-7; unclear D gene. The CDR3 extends over 14 amino acids. V was pared by 1 base and J by 7 bases, with 14 bases between. Germline assignment: CDR1 SGHVS and CDR2 FNYEAQ.